Below are 32 T cell receptor beta chains sequenced from a single sample in a study of T-cell reconstitution after alpha-beta-depleted transplantation in children. Unique molecular identifiers featured in how the TCRbeta library was prepared. TCRdb ran MiXCR on the PCR reads and lists one entry per CDR3 protein. The sample yields about 440,000 distinct CDR3 sequences, roughly 43% seen once. The input for sequencing was PBMCs, taken before TCRalphabeta/CD19-depleted stem cell transplant. The receptors originated from a girl aged 2 to 9 with aplastic anemia, due to receive a stem cell transplant.

This chain uses TRBV20-1 with TRBJ2-1, with D perhaps TRBD1 or TRBD2 (5 bases each). Germline assignment: CDR1 DFQATT and CDR2 SNEGSKA (reference sequence). The CDR3 runs 14 residues. With 3 bases removed from V and 3 bases from J, the gap between germline ends came to 12 bases. CDR3 amino acids: CSASGDRDYNEQFF. The CDR3 DNA sequence: TGCAGTGCTAGTGGGGACCGAGACTACAATGAGCAGTTCTTC.

This clonotype was detected many times. The J gene is TRBJ2-2, the V gene TRBV11-2; D call uncertain. CDR1 and CDR2 (germline): SGHAT, FQNNGV. The CDR3 has 14 amino acids. The V and J ends lost 5 bases and 6 bases respectively, with 13 bases between them. The CDR3 bases are TGTGCCAGCAGCACCTACGGGTCCGCCGGGGAGCTGTTTTTT. This codes for CASSTYGSAGELFF.

This clonotype was counted a single time. CDR3: CATSREAGGYNEQFF. CDR3 in DNA: TGTGCCACCAGCAGAGAGGCAGGGGGATACAATGAGCAGTTCTTC. The chain joins TRBV15 to TRBJ2-1; 7 nucleotides agree with TRBD1. CDR3 length equals 15 residues. CDR1 and CDR2 (germline): LNHNV, YYDKDF (reference sequence). The ends lost 0 bases at V and 4 bases at J; junction bases unmatched: 3.

This clonotype was detected a few times. The V gene is TRBV15, the J gene TRBJ2-7; TRBD2 matches 10 bases. Germline V gene lookup returns CDR1 LNHNV and CDR2 YYDKDF (reference sequence). This CDR3 comprises 17 residues. The J segment lost 4 bases and the V segment lost 1 base, leaving 10 bases of the junction unmatched. CDR3 DNA sequence: TGTGCCACCAGCAGAGTACGAGGTAGCGGGAGGTTTTACGAGCAGTACTTC. It codes for CATSRVRGSGRFYEQYF. The full variable domain, its missing parts supplied by reference TRBV15 and TRBJ2-7, is DAMVIQNPRYQVTQFGKPVTLSCSQTLNHNVMYWYQQKSSQAPKLLFHYYDKDFNNEADTPDNFQSRRPNTSFCFLDIRSPGLGDTAMYLCATSRVRGSGRFYEQYFGPGTRLTVT.

CDR3 coding DNA: TGCGCCAGCAGTGATGGCTACCTAGCGGGAAGGGATACGCAGTATTTT. It yields the protein CASSDGYLAGRDTQYF. V gene TRBV5-1 combines with J gene TRBJ2-3; 9 nucleotides align to TRBD2. The CDR3 runs 16 residues. Germline loops: CDR1 SGHRS, CDR2 YFSETQ. J lost 6 bases, V lost 5 bases, and 13 bases had no gene match.

This chain connects TRBV10-3 to TRBJ2-2; maybe TRBD1 (6 bases). Trimming removed 5 bases from V and 4 bases from J, with 14 bases in between. The CDR3 has 15 residues. The germline CDR1 and CDR2 sequences are ENHRY and SYGVKD. CDR3 nucleotides: TGTGCCATCAGTCACAGGGATTTGTCCACCGGGGAGCTGTTTTTT. The encoded protein is CAISHRDLSTGELFF.

The sample holds a few counts of this clonotype. The chain combines TRBV7-9 with TRBJ2-5; 8 nucleotides align to TRBD1. Germline trimming cut 5 bases from V and 5 bases from J; bases unmatched to any gene: 7. From germline, CDR1 is SEHNR and CDR2 FQNEAQ (reference sequence). This CDR3 is 14 amino acids long. CDR3 DNA: TGTGCCAGCAGCCCCCGGACAGGGTTGGAGACCCAGTACTTC. It encodes CASSPRTGLETQYF.

The V gene is TRBV20-1, the J gene TRBJ2-7; TRBD2 is a possible D gene (6 bases). Trimming removed 0 bases at V and 2 bases at J, with 14 bases between. The CDR3 loop spans 15 amino acids. CDR1 and CDR2 (germline): DFQATT, SNEGSKA (reference sequence). The DNA of the CDR3 is TGCAGTGCTAGAGATCTTGGAGGGGTGACCTACGAGCAGTACTTC. Translation gives CSARDLGGVTYEQYF.

The CDR3 spells CSARADRVGAEAFF. CDR3 nucleotides: TGCAGTGCTAGAGCGGACAGGGTGGGCGCTGAAGCTTTCTTT. The rearrangement uses TRBV20-1 and TRBJ1-1, with 8 bases aligning to TRBD1. Germline values: CDR1 DFQATT, CDR2 SNEGSKA (reference sequence). Unmatched junction bases numbered 7, after V lost 1 base and J lost 6 bases. The CDR3 loop spans 14 amino acids.

V gene TRBV20-1 combines with J gene TRBJ2-1; 9 bases agree with TRBD1. Germline assignment: CDR1 DFQATT and CDR2 SNEGSKA (reference sequence). The CDR3 is 17 amino acids. The V and J ends lost 6 bases and 4 bases, in that order; junction bases with no gene match: 16. The chain's CDR3 is CSADLTLRDRVYNEQFF. The CDR3 DNA reads as TGCAGTGCGGACCTAACGCTACGGGACAGGGTATACAATGAGCAGTTCTTC.

Note on this clonotype: One junction end disagrees with the germline gene, perhaps due to a read error. V usage is TRBV20-1 and J usage is TRBJ1-2; a weak D match, TRBD1 (5 bases). The CDR3 sequence is 8 residues long. Germline V lookup: CDR1 DFQATT, CDR2 SNEGSKA (reference sequence). As DNA, the CDR3 is TGCTGTGCTAGAGTGACAGCTTTC. Encoded protein: CCARVTAF.

The rearrangement uses TRBV27 and TRBJ2-7; D is ambiguous. The V gene's germline CDR1 is MNHEY and CDR2 SMNVEV (reference sequence). CDR3 length: 14 amino acids. Trimming took off 2 bases at V and 2 bases at J, with 10 bases between the two ends. The CDR3 here is CASSLIDGAYEQYF. The DNA for the CDR3 is TGTGCCAGCAGTTTAATCGACGGTGCCTACGAGCAGTACTTC.

This clonotype was seen ten or more times. The chain is built from TRBV20-1 and TRBJ2-7; maybe TRBD2 (5 bases). The V gene's germline CDR1 is DFQATT and CDR2 SNEGSKA (reference sequence). Trimming took 6 bases from V and 0 from J, leaving 12 bases between them. This CDR3 spans 13 amino acids. DNA for the CDR3: TGCAGTGCCCTGTCGGGGAGCTCCTACGAGCAGTACTTC. Its protein product is CSALSGSSYEQYF.

The genes are TRBV5-1 and TRBJ1-1; perhaps TRBD1 as D (5 bases). Germline V CDR1 and CDR2: SGHRS, YFSETQ. V was cut by 0 bases and J by 2 bases, with 17 bases left in between. CDR3 size: 17 residues. Here the CDR3 DNA reads TGCGCCAGCAGCTTGGTTGGGACGGTTGGGGATAACACTGAAGCTTTCTTT. Translating gives CASSLVGTVGDNTEAFF.

The rearrangement links TRBV28 to TRBJ2-3, with D possibly TRBD1 on 5 matching bases. The CDR3 contains 13 residues. Germline CDR1 MDHEN, CDR2 SYDVKM. The germline V and J ends were trimmed by 3 bases and 5 bases, with 9 bases remaining between them. The CDR3 DNA reads as TGTGCCAGCAGTTTCAGGGCGAGAGATACGCAGTATTTT. It translates to CASSFRARDTQYF.

This clonotype has only a few counts. The genes are TRBV5-1 and TRBJ1-5, with 7 nucleotides matching TRBD1. Looked up from germline, CDR1 is SGHRS and CDR2 is YFSETQ. V was pared by 0 bases and J by 7 bases, with 7 bases of the junction left unmatched. CDR3 length equals 15 residues. This CDR3 reads CASSLEGGKGQPQHF. CDR3 bases: TGCGCCAGCAGCTTGGAAGGGGGCAAGGGGCAGCCCCAGCATTTT.

This clonotype showed up many times. The chain recombines TRBV12-3 or TRBV12-4 with TRBJ2-2, with 10 bases aligning to TRBD1. This CDR3 is 16 amino acids long. Trimming took 6 bases from V and 4 from J; bases not matched to a gene: 8. The CDR3 is CASRPTGTGATGELFF. In DNA, the CDR3 is TGTGCCAGCAGACCAACCGGGACAGGGGCCACCGGGGAGCTGTTTTTT.

A few counts support this clonotype. The V gene is TRBV5-1, the J gene TRBJ1-1; D is possibly TRBD1 (6 bases). With 7 bases removed from V and 3 bases from J, the gap between germline ends came to 16 bases. This CDR3 comprises 14 residues. Germline V gene sequence: CDR1 SGHRS, CDR2 YFSETQ. This CDR3 is CASAPGAGYTEAFF. CDR3 coding DNA: TGCGCCAGCGCCCCAGGGGCGGGGTACACTGAAGCTTTCTTT.

CDR3 sequence: CASSIDGLNYEQYF. CDR3 DNA sequence: TGCGCCAGCAGCATAGACGGATTGAACTACGAGCAGTACTTC. The V call is TRBV5-1, the J call TRBJ2-7, with D hard to call. CDR3 size: 14 residues. Trimming shortened V by 4 bases and J by 3 bases, and 14 bases separated the two germline ends. Germline V gene sequence: CDR1 SGHRS, CDR2 YFSETQ.

This clonotype was recorded many times. The CDR3 sequence is CSARYRSSVEQYF. The CDR3 DNA follows: TGCAGTGCTAGGTACAGATCGTCCGTTGAGCAGTACTTC. The chain combines TRBV20-1 with TRBJ2-7; D is uncertain. The CDR3 is made up of 13 amino acids. Germline-derived CDR1 and CDR2 are DFQATT and SNEGSKA (reference sequence). Trimming pared 3 bases from V and 7 bases from J, leaving 16 bases between.

There are a few counts of this clonotype. The chain couples TRBV20-1 to TRBJ2-4; TRBD2 matches 11 bases. After removal of 6 bases from V and 4 bases from J, the junction contained 11 bases not matched to a gene. The CDR3 contains 16 residues. CDR1 is DFQATT, CDR2 SNEGSKA, per germline (reference sequence). CDR3 sequence (DNA): TGCAGTGCCCCCGATATGACTAGCGGGATTAAAAACATTCAGTACTTC. Translated: CSAPDMTSGIKNIQYF.

There are many counts of this clonotype. The chain links TRBV25-1 to TRBJ2-3, with D perhaps TRBD2 (7 bases). The germline gives CDR1 MGHDK, CDR2 SYGVNS. Trimming stripped 1 base from V and 2 bases from J, with 19 bases between. This CDR3 comprises 18 residues. The chain's CDR3 is CASSEFVGGPSPTDTQYF. The CDR3 nucleotides read TGTGCCAGCAGTGAATTTGTGGGGGGGCCCAGTCCCACAGATACGCAGTATTTT. Together with reference TRBV25-1 and TRBJ2-3, the CDR3 gives the full variable domain: EADIYQTPRYLVIGTGKKITLECSQTMGHDKMYWYQQDPGMELHLIHYSYGVNSTEKGDLSSESTVSRIRTEHFPLTLESARPSHTSQYLCASSEFVGGPSPTDTQYFGPGTRLTVL.

V is TRBV20-1 and J is TRBJ2-5; 8 bases are a match to TRBD2. The CDR3 extends over 15 amino acids. Germline loops: CDR1 DFQATT, CDR2 SNEGSKA (reference sequence). V was clipped by 0 bases and J by 5 bases; unmatched bases: 8. The CDR3 here is CSARDVRGGRETQYF. The CDR3 coding sequence is TGCAGTGCTAGAGACGTCCGGGGGGGCCGGGAGACCCAGTACTTC.

The CDR3 here is CATRRQGGSNEQFF. The CDR3 nucleotides read TGTGCCACCCGTAGACAGGGCGGCAGCAATGAGCAGTTCTTC. The chain links TRBV6-1 to TRBJ2-1; TRBD1 matches at 7 bases. The CDR3 consists of 14 residues. From germline, CDR1 is MNHNS and CDR2 SASEGT. V lost 10 bases to trimming and J lost 6 bases; unmatched junction nucleotides: 12.

J is TRBJ1-3 and V is TRBV6-5; maybe TRBD1 (6 bases). This CDR3 comprises 15 residues. Trimming shortened V by 2 bases and J by 2 bases, and 10 bases separated the two germline ends. Germline V gene lookup returns CDR1 MNHEY and CDR2 SVGAGI. CDR3: CASSYGQGTGNTIYF. The DNA for the CDR3 is TGTGCCAGCAGTTACGGCCAGGGGACTGGAAACACCATATATTTT.

CDR3 loop: CASSLLSTGQKDTEAFF. The CDR3 DNA follows: TGTGCCAGCAGCTTGTTAAGTACAGGGCAGAAAGACACTGAAGCTTTCTTT. The rearrangement links TRBV5-5 to TRBJ1-1; perhaps TRBD1 as D (6 bases). Germline V lookup: CDR1 SGHKS, CDR2 YYEKEE (reference sequence). V was clipped by 1 base and J by 3 bases, with 19 bases between them. The CDR3 length is 17 residues.

This chain uses TRBV2 with TRBJ1-6; unclear D gene. V lost 0 bases, J lost 9 bases, and 6 bases lay in between. Germline-derived CDR1 and CDR2 are SNHLY and FYNNEI. The CDR3 runs 13 residues. CDR3 in amino acids: CASSEARGSPLHF. The CDR3, as DNA: TGTGCCAGCAGTGAAGCGCGGGGTTCACCCCTCCACTTT. The whole variable domain, filled in from reference TRBV2 and TRBJ1-6, reads EPEVTQTPSHQVTQMGQEVILRCVPISNHLYFYWYRQILGQKVEFLVSFYNNEISEKSEIFDDQFSVERPDGSNFTLKIRSTKLEDSAMYFCASSEARGSPLHFGNGTRLTVT.

The V call is TRBV3-1, the J call TRBJ2-1, with D perhaps TRBD1 (6 bases). Trimming removed 6 bases from V and 4 bases from J, with 16 bases in between. The CDR3 consists of 15 residues. The germline V gene encodes CDR1 LGHDT and CDR2 YNNKEL (reference sequence). This chain's CDR3 is CASSTGTYNYNEQFF. The DNA of the CDR3 is TGTGCCAGCAGTACCGGGACATACAATTACAATGAGCAGTTCTTC.

The rearrangement joins TRBV29-1 to TRBJ2-7, with TRBD1 as a possible D gene (6 bases). The CDR3 totals 13 residues. CDR1 and CDR2 (germline): SQVTM, ANQGSEA. Trimming took off 7 bases at V and 0 bases at J, with 13 bases between the two ends. CDR3 loop: CSAWTESSYEQYF. The CDR3 DNA is TGCAGCGCCTGGACAGAGAGCTCCTACGAGCAGTACTTC.

This clonotype was seen only once. The gene calls are TRBV20-1 and TRBJ2-7, with 8 bases that match TRBD2. V lost 0 bases to trimming and J lost 4 bases; unmatched junction nucleotides: 11. The CDR3 is 16 amino acids. Looked up from germline, CDR1 is DFQATT and CDR2 is SNEGSKA (reference sequence). The CDR3 nucleotides read TGCAGTGCTAGAGATCAAATAGCGGGGATGAGGTACGAGCAGTACTTC. Encoded protein: CSARDQIAGMRYEQYF.

This clonotype occurred once. The chain links TRBV20-1 to TRBJ1-1, with 7 bases that match TRBD1. Germline trimming cut 6 bases from V and 5 bases from J; bases unmatched to any gene: 9. The CDR3 consists of 13 residues. Per the germline V gene, CDR1 is DFQATT and CDR2 is SNEGSKA (reference sequence). The CDR3 loop is CSALDRVRTEAFF. DNA of the CDR3: TGCAGTGCCCTCGACAGGGTAAGGACTGAAGCTTTCTTT.

V and J are TRBV29-1 and TRBJ1-1; 9 nucleotides line up with TRBD1. V trimming: 5 bases; J trimming: 0 bases; junction bases outside the gene matches: 4. The CDR3 is made up of 14 amino acids. CDR1 and CDR2 (germline): SQVTM, ANQGSEA. The DNA of the CDR3 is TGCAGCGTTCAGGGACAGGGTATGAACACTGAAGCTTTCTTT. It yields the protein CSVQGQGMNTEAFF.